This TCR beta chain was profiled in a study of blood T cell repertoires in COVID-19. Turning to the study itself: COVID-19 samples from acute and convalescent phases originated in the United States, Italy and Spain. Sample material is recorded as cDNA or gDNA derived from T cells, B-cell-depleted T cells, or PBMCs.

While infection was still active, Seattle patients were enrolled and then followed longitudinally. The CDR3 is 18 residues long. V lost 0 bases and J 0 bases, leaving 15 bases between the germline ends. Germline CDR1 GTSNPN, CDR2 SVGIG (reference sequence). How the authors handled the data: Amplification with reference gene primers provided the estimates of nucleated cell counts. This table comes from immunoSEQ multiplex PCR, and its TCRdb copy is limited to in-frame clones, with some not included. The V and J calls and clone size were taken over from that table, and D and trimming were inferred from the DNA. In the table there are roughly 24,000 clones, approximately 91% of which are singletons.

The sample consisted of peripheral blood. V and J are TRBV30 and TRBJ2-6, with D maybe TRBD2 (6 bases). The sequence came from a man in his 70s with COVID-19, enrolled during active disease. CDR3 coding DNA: TGTGCCTGGAGTGTGTCAGGGAGGCCCTACTCTGGGGCCAACGTCCTGACTTTC. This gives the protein CAWSVSGRPYSGANVLTF.